This entry concerns a single TCR beta chain. MiXCR, run by TCRdb on the PCR reads, gives a single entry per CDR3 protein. The table records more than 15,000 distinct CDR3 sequences, around a third of them present only once. This sample was taken from a study of regulatory and conventional T cells in breast cancer. The V gene end was trimmed by 6 bases and the J gene end by 2 bases; junction bases not matched to a gene: 8. The V gene's germline CDR1 is DFQATT and CDR2 SNEGSKA (reference sequence). The CDR3 is made up of 14 amino acids. This clonotype was obtained from a female donor in good health. What was sequenced was conventional T cells from blood. V gene TRBV20-1 combines with J gene TRBJ2-3; 7 bases align to TRBD1. The CDR3 sequence is CSALGTATTDTQYF. CDR3 in DNA: TGCAGTGCCCTTGGGACAGCAACCACAGATACGCAGTATTTT.